This entry lists 3 T cell receptor beta chains sequenced from one sample in a study of lymphopenia after photon versus proton radiotherapy. TCRdb keeps only in-frame clones here, not all; method: immunoSEQ multiplex PCR. The table lists 45,000 to 65,000 clones, roughly nine tenths of them singletons. The sequencing here drew on peripheral blood, taken from a patient treated with photon-based radiotherapy. All receptors derive from a woman aged 40 to 49 with cholangiocarcinoma.

The rearrangement links TRBV12-5 to TRBJ1-1; unclear D gene. This CDR3 has 13 residues. Trimming shortened V by 6 bases and J by 1 base, and 9 bases separated the two germline ends. The germline gives CDR1 LGHNT, CDR2 FRNRAP. For the CDR3, the DNA is TGTGCTAGTGGCGTCGCAGAGAACACTGAAGCTTTCTTT. Its protein product is CASGVAENTEAFF. The whole variable domain, filled in from reference TRBV12-5 and TRBJ1-1, reads DARVTQTPRHKVTEMGQEVTMRCQPILGHNTVFWYRQTMMQGLELLAYFRNRAPLDDSGMPKDRFSAEMPDATLATLKIQPSEPRDSAVYFCASGVAENTEAFFGQGTRLTVV.

This rearrangement joins TRBV11-2 to TRBJ2-3, with D unclear. Trimming took off 1 base at V and 2 bases at J, with 7 bases between the two ends. Germline V lookup: CDR1 SGHAT, CDR2 FQNNGV. The CDR3 extends over 14 amino acids. For the CDR3, the DNA is TGTGCCAGCAGCTTAGGACTGATCACAGATACGCAGTATTTT. It specifies CASSLGLITDTQYF.

The chain couples TRBV9 to TRBJ1-2; D possibly corresponds to TRBD1 (6 bases). Deletions cut 3 bases from V and 7 bases from J, with 10 bases between. CDR3 length: 12 amino acids. The germline gives CDR1 SGDLS, CDR2 YYNGEE. This CDR3 reads CASSGTGFGYTF. CDR3 nucleotide sequence: TGTGCCAGCAGCGGAACAGGGTTTGGCTACACCTTC.